The source of this TCR beta chain is a study of response to subunit inactivated influenza vaccine. TCRdb reprocessed the RT-PCR reads with MiXCR, giving one entry per CDR3 protein. Of roughly 710,000 distinct CDR3 sequences listed, approximately 14% are singletons. CDR3 length equals 13 residues. Looked up from germline, CDR1 is MNHEY and CDR2 is SVGEGT. The V end lost 10 bases, the J end lost 0 bases, and 10 bases lay between the germline ends. Regarding this clonotype: What it binds is not known.

Study conclusions and caveats: Authors proposed each seasonal influenza vaccination draws in few new T cells.

This receptor was obtained from a man aged 45-65 years who received an inactivated influenza vaccine. The sequenced sample was PBMCs from blood, obtained roughly 2 weeks before vaccination. V usage is TRBV6-2 or TRBV6-3 and J usage is TRBJ1-5; no definite D call. As DNA, the CDR3 is TGTGCCACCGCAGACTATAGCAATCAGCCCCAGCATTTT. It translates to CATADYSNQPQHF.